This T cell receptor beta chain was sequenced in a study of shared clonotypes between healthy human individuals. In the study overall: Samples came from two female and three male donors aged 18 to 49.

Study results and caveats: What naive subsets generally showed was a larger estimated richness than memory subsets showed. Sharing of clonotypes among donors was expected to vary with sequencing depth.

The donor cohort consisted entirely of Caucasian adults residing in Nashville, Tennessee. In the case of this clone: Its cognate antigen is unknown. Other nucleotide sequences in the sample specify the same CDR3.

TCRdb's table, derived via immunoSEQ multiplex PCR, lists solely in-frame clones and lacks some. This table has about 610,000 clones, approximately 97% appearing once. This CDR3 comprises 14 residues. Germline loops: CDR1 KGHSH, CDR2 LQKENI. The V gene end was trimmed by 6 bases and the J gene end by 4 bases; junction bases not matched to a gene: 8. The TCR originated in a woman in her twenties or thirties in good health. The genes are TRBV18 and TRBJ1-1, with 7 bases lining up with TRBD1. Sequenced input: naive CD4+ T cells sorted from blood. The subset here: CD45RA+ positively selected. CDR3: CASSPDRVSTEAFF. For the CDR3, the DNA is TGTGCCAGCTCCCCCGACAGGGTTAGCACTGAAGCTTTCTTT.